Below are 17 T cell receptor beta chains sequenced from a single sample in a study of beta chain features in type 1 diabetes. Expressed TCRB transcripts were sequenced, since all the RNA that had been isolated was reverse transcribed. Sequenced by immunoSEQ multiplex PCR; TCRdb stores in-frame clones only, minus some. The sample holds about 99,000 clones, 28% seen once. These receptors have no identified antigens. Study results and caveats: Within each of all four CD4+ subsets, Type 1 diabetes patients had TCRB CDR3s that were moderately but significantly shorter.

Sequencing was carried out using central memory CD4+ T cells from blood. These receptors all stem from a woman under 30 with type 1 diabetes.

The rearrangement joins TRBV29-1 to TRBJ1-1; the D gene is possibly TRBD1 (5 bases). V was shortened by 3 bases and J by 2 bases, with 16 bases between the two germline ends. This CDR3 is 15 amino acids long. Germline V CDR1 and CDR2: SQVTM, ANQGSEA. Written as DNA, the CDR3 is TGCAGCGTTGACAGGGCAGGGTGGGGTAACACTGAAGCTTTCTTT. This gives the protein CSVDRAGWGNTEAFF.

Written as DNA, the CDR3 is TGCGCCAGCAACCACATGAACACTGAAGCTTTCTTT. Its translation: CASNHMNTEAFF. This chain joins TRBV10-2 and TRBJ1-1, with unresolved D. The CDR3 runs to 12 residues. The V end was cut by 7 bases, the J end by 0 bases, with 6 bases between. Germline V gives CDR1 WSHSY, CDR2 SAAADI.

This clone was counted only a few times. The chain links TRBV4-1 to TRBJ1-5, with D tentatively TRBD1 (5 bases). The CDR3 length is 17 residues. Germline values: CDR1 MGHRA, CDR2 YSYEKL. The V end lost 2 bases, the J end lost 5 bases, and 19 bases lay between the germline ends. Written as DNA, the CDR3 is TGCGCCAGCAGCCAACACCTCAGGGCCGGGCCGTATCAGCCCCAGCATTTT. Its translation is CASSQHLRAGPYQPQHF.

The V gene is TRBV25-1, the J gene TRBJ2-1; no clear D gene. CDR1 and CDR2 (germline): MGHDK, SYGVNS. CDR3 length: 15 residues. V was shortened by 4 bases and J by 2 bases, with 12 bases between the two germline ends. The DNA for the CDR3 is TGTGCCAGCAGTGGTGGGCTCACTCCCTACAATGAGCAGTTCTTC. Its translation: CASSGGLTPYNEQFF. Variable domain in full (rest from reference TRBV25-1 and TRBJ2-1): EADIYQTPRYLVIGTGKKITLECSQTMGHDKMYWYQQDPGMELHLIHYSYGVNSTEKGDLSSESTVSRIRTEHFPLTLESARPSHTSQYLCASSGGLTPYNEQFFGPGTRLTVL.

The J gene is TRBJ2-3, the V gene TRBV27, with TRBD2 identical over 8 bases. Germline assignment: CDR1 MNHEY and CDR2 SMNVEV (reference sequence). This CDR3 contains 19 residues. The trim removed 8 bases at V and 4 bases at J, leaving 23 bases unmatched. The CDR3 DNA is TGTGCCAGCCTTTCCCGGAGAAGCGGGAGCAGAGGGGCCCCAGATACGCAGTATTTT. It is translated as CASLSRRSGSRGAPDTQYF.

This clone showed up just once. The gene calls are TRBV7-2 and TRBJ1-5; D is unresolved. Trimming stripped 1 base from V and 7 bases from J, with 8 bases between. The CDR3 runs to 13 residues. Germline assignment: CDR1 SGHTA and CDR2 FQGNSA. In DNA, the CDR3 is TGTGCCAGCAGCTTAGAGAACAGCCAGCCCCAGCATTTT. This sequence encodes CASSLENSQPQHF.

The rearrangement uses TRBV11-2 and TRBJ2-3; D is unclear. V lost 1 base, J lost 0 bases, and 5 bases lay in between. The CDR3 contains 14 residues. Germline loops: CDR1 SGHAT, CDR2 FQNNGV. As DNA, the CDR3 is TGTGCCAGCAGCTTAGGGAGTAGCACAGATACGCAGTATTTT. As protein: CASSLGSSTDTQYF.

The CDR3 loop reads CASSYRDRGGLAGASEQFF. The CDR3 DNA follows: TGTGCCAGCAGCTACCGGGACAGGGGTGGACTAGCGGGAGCAAGTGAGCAGTTCTTC. This sequence joins TRBV7-9 and TRBJ2-1; 13 bases are shared with TRBD2. Trimming at V came to 4 bases and at J to 9 bases, leaving 18 bases not matched to a gene. Germline V gene lookup returns CDR1 SEHNR and CDR2 FQNEAQ (reference sequence). The length of the CDR3 is 19 residues.

The chain links TRBV4-3 to TRBJ2-2; 8 bases are a match to TRBD1. Per germline, CDR1 LGHNA and CDR2 YSLEER. V shed 3 bases, J shed 1 base, and the junction held 4 bases outside the gene matches. This CDR3 is 16 amino acids long. CDR3 nucleotide sequence: TGCGCCAGCAGCCATATGGGACAGGTGAACACCGGGGAGCTGTTTTTT. This codes for CASSHMGQVNTGELFF.

This clone was seen only a few times. The chain employs TRBV19 and TRBJ1-2, with 8 nucleotides matching TRBD1. The CDR3 spans 13 residues. V dropped 7 bases and J dropped 2; count of bases not matched to a gene: 3. Germline V gives CDR1 LNHDA, CDR2 SQIVND (reference sequence). The CDR3 nucleotides read TGTGCCAGTAAACGGACAGGGAACTATGGCTACACCTTC. This translates into CASKRTGNYGYTF.

This clone occurred a few times. The J gene is TRBJ2-2, the V gene TRBV6-1; D not resolved. Germline V gives CDR1 MNHNS, CDR2 SASEGT. The CDR3 is 13 amino acids. The V and J ends lost 7 bases and 6 bases respectively, with 12 bases between them. The DNA of the CDR3 is TGTGCCAGCACTCGGGTTACGGCCGGGGAGCTGTTTTTT. The encoded protein is CASTRVTAGELFF.

The rearrangement uses TRBV28 and TRBJ2-7; maybe TRBD1 (5 bases). The CDR3 consists of 14 residues. Trimming removed 4 bases at V and 3 bases at J, with 13 bases between. Per germline, CDR1 MDHEN and CDR2 SYDVKM. The CDR3 loop is CASSSIDRNYEQYV. The DNA of the CDR3 is TGTGCCAGCAGTTCCATAGACAGAAACTACGAGCAGTACGTC.

The chain joins TRBV2 to TRBJ1-5, with D possibly TRBD1 on 5 matching bases. The germline V gene has CDR1 SNHLY and CDR2 FYNNEI. The ends were cut back, 4 bases at V and 6 bases at J, with 22 bases in the middle. This CDR3 region has 17 residues. CDR3 nucleotide sequence: TGTGCCAGCAGTGCCTTAAGAGGAAGGGGTTCGGGTCAGCCCCAGCATTTT. It specifies CASSALRGRGSGQPQHF.

This chain connects TRBV5-6 to TRBJ1-2; D is unclear. Trimming stripped 4 bases from V and 8 bases from J, with 24 bases between. The CDR3 runs 16 residues. CDR1 SGHDT and CDR2 YYEEEE come from the germline V gene. The chain's CDR3 is CASSPTAYAQRLGYTF. For the CDR3, the DNA is TGTGCCAGCAGCCCGACTGCTTACGCACAGCGGCTAGGCTACACCTTC.

The V call is TRBV19, the J call TRBJ1-1; TRBD1 is a possible D gene (6 bases). Germline V CDR1 and CDR2: LNHDA, SQIVND (reference sequence). The CDR3 is 13 amino acids. Deletions cut 5 bases from V and 8 bases from J, with 15 bases between. The CDR3 here is CASSLGNRVEAFF. In DNA, the CDR3 is TGTGCCAGTAGTTTGGGGAACAGGGTAGAAGCTTTCTTT.

At least ten counts were recorded for this clone. J is TRBJ2-2 and V is TRBV5-1; D might be TRBD2 (6 bases). CDR3 length: 16 amino acids. The V and J ends lost 4 bases and 5 bases respectively, with 18 bases between them. The V gene's germline CDR1 is SGHRS and CDR2 YFSETQ. For the CDR3, the DNA is TGCGCCAGCAGCGTTGGTCCGGGAGAAGGGACCGGGGAGCTGTTTTTT. Encoded protein: CASSVGPGEGTGELFF.

This clone came up a few times. This chain connects TRBV5-6 to TRBJ1-5, with D tentatively TRBD1 (6 bases). Germline V lookup: CDR1 SGHDT, CDR2 YYEEEE. The V end lost 3 bases, the J end lost 15 bases, and 16 bases lay between the germline ends. The CDR3 is 12 amino acids. This CDR3 reads CASSSLTGPWHF. DNA of the CDR3: TGTGCCAGCAGCTCCCTGACAGGTCCATGGCATTTT.